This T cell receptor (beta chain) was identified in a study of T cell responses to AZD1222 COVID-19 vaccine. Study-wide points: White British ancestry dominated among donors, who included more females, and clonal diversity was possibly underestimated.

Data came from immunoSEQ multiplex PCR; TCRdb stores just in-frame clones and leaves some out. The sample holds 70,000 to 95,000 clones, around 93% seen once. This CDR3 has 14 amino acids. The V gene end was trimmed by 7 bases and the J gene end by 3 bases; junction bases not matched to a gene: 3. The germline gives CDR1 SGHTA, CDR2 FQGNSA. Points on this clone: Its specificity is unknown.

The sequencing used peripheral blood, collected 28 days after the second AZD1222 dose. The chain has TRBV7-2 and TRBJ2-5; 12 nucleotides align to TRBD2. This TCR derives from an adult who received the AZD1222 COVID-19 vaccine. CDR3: CASTLAGGEETQYF. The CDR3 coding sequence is TGTGCCAGCACGCTAGCGGGAGGGGAAGAGACCCAGTACTTC.